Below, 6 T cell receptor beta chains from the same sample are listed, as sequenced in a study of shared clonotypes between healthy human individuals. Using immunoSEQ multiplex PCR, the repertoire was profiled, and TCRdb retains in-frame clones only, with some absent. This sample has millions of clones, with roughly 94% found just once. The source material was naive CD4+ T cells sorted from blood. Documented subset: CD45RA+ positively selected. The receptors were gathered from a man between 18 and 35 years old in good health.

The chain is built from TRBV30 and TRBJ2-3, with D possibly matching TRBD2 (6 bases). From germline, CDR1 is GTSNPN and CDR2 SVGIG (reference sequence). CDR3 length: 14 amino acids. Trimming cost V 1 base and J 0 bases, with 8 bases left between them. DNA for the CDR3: TGTGCCTGGAGTGCGGGAGCTAGCACAGATACGCAGTATTTT. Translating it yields CAWSAGASTDTQYF.

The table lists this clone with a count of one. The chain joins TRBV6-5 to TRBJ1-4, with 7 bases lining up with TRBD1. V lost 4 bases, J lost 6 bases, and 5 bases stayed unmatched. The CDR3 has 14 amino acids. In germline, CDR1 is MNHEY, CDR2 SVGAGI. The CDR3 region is CASSFTGTDEKLFF. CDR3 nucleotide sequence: TGTGCCAGCAGTTTCACCGGGACAGATGAAAAACTGTTTTTT.

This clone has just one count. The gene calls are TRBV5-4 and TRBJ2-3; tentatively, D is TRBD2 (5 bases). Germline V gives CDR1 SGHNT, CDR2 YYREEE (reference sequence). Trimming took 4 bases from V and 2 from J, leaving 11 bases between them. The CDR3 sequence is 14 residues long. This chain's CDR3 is CASSRKRATDTQYF. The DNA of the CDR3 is TGTGCCAGCAGCCGCAAGAGGGCCACAGATACGCAGTATTTT.

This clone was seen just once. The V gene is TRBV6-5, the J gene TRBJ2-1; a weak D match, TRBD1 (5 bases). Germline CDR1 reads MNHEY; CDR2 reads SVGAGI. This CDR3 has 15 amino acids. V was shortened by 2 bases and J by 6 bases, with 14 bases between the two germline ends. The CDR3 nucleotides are TGTGCCAGCAGTTACGTTCTCGACAGTAGCAATGAGCAGTTCTTC. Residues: CASSYVLDSSNEQFF.

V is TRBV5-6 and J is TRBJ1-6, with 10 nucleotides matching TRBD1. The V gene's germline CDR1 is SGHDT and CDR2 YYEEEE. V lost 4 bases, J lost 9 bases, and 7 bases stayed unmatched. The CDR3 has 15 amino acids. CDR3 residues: CASSPGTGDVSPLHF. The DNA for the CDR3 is TGTGCCAGCAGCCCCGGGACAGGGGACGTTTCACCCCTCCACTTT.

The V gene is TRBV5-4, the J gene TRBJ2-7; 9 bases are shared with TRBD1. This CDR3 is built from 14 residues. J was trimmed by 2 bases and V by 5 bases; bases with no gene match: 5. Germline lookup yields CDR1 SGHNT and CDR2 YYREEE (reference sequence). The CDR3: CASRNRDRAYEQYF. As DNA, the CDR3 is TGTGCCAGCAGAAACCGGGACAGGGCCTACGAGCAGTACTTC. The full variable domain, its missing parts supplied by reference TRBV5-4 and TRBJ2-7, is ETGVTQSPTHLIKTRGQQVTLRCSSQSGHNTVSWYQQALGQGPQFIFQYYREEENGRGNFPPRFSGLQFPNYSSELNVNALELDDSALYLCASRNRDRAYEQYFGPGTRLTVT.